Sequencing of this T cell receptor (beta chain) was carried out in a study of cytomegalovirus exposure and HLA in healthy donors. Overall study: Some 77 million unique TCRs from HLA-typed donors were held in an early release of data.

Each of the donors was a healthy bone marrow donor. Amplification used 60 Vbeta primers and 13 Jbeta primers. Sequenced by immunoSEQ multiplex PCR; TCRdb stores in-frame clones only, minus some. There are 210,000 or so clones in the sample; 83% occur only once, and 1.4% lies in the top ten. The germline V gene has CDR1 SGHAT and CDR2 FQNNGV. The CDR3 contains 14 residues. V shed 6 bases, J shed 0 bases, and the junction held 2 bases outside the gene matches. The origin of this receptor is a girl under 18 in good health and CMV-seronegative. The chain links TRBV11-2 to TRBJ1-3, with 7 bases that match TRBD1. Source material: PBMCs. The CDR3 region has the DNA TGTGCCAGCAGAACAGGGGTCTCTGGAAACACCATATATTTT. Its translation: CASRTGVSGNTIYF.